The clone carrying this T cell receptor beta chain was picked up many times. What it binds is unknown. The data were obtained in a study of T cells in Graves' hyperthyroidism and ophthalmopathy. Amplified TCR beta CDR3 regions came from RNA transcripts. Initially, a first-round RT-PCR of the TCR CDR3 employed the HTBI primer set. One entry per CDR3 protein results from TCRdb running MiXCR on the multiplex PCR reads. The sample yields over 150,000 distinct CDR3 sequences, less than 20% seen once. Study-level points and caveats: Blood samples included most of the expanded thyroid clonotypes exceeding 0.001.

Sequencing was done on a sample of blood. This clonotype was obtained from a woman aged 45-59 years with Graves' hyperthyroidism.

CDR3 residues: CASSPRWDSGEQFF. For the CDR3, the DNA is TGTGCCAGCAGCCCACGGTGGGACAGTGGTGAGCAGTTCTTC. The gene calls are TRBV7-9 and TRBJ2-1, with 7 positions matching TRBD1. The CDR3 consists of 14 residues. Germline values: CDR1 SEHNR, CDR2 FQNEAQ (reference sequence). V shed 5 bases, J shed 9 bases, and the junction held 10 bases outside the gene matches. The complete variable domain, with remaining parts taken from reference TRBV7-9 and TRBJ2-1, reads DTGVSQNPRHKITKRGQNVTFRCDPISEHNRLYWYRQTLGQGPEFLTYFQNEAQLEKSRLLSDRFSAERPKGSFSTLEIQRTEQGDSAMYLCASSPRWDSGEQFFGPGTRLTVL.